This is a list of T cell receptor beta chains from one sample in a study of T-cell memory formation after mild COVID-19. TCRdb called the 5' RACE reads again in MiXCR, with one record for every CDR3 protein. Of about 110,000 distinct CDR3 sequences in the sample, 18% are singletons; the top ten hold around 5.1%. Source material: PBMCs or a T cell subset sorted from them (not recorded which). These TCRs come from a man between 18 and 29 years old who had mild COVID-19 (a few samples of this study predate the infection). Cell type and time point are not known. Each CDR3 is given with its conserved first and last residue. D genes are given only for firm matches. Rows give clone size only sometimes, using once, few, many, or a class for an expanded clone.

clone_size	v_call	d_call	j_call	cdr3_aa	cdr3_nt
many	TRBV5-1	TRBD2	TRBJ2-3	CASSSHSGGGLTDTQYF	TGCGCCAGCAGCTCGCATAGCGGGGGGGGACTCACAGATACGCAGTATTTT
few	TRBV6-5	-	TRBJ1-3	CASRQSLTVSGNTIYF	TGTGCCAGCAGGCAATCCCTAACAGTCTCTGGAAACACCATATATTTT
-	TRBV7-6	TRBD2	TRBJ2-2	CASSLGFGGYANTGELFF	TGTGCCAGCAGCTTAGGGTTCGGGGGGTACGCGAACACCGGGGAGCTGTTTTTT
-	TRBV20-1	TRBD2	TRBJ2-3	CSARAPGGHGDTQYF	TGCAGTGCTAGAGCCCCGGGGGGGCATGGGGATACGCAGTATTTT
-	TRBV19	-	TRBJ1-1	CASSIDLAMNTEAFF	TGTGCCAGTAGTATAGATCTTGCTATGAACACTGAAGCTTTCTTT
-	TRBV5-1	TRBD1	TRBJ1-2	CASSLEGATGEGGYTF	TGCGCCAGCAGCTTGGAAGGAGCGACAGGGGAAGGAGGCTACACCTTC
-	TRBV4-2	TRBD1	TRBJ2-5	CASSPSRQGSGETQYF	TGTGCCAGCAGCCCCTCTCGACAGGGAAGTGGTGAGACCCAGTACTTC
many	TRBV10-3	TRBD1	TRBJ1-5	CAISEPGTDNQPQHF	TGTGCCATCAGTGAACCCGGGACAGATAATCAGCCCCAGCATTTT
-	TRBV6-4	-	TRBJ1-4	CASSATTARNEKLFF	TGTGCCAGCAGTGCCACGACAGCCCGTAATGAAAAACTGTTTTTT
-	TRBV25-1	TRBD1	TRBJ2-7	CASSDPTGGSYEQYF	TGTGCCAGCAGTGACCCTACAGGGGGCTCCTACGAGCAGTACTTC
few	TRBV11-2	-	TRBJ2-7	CASSWGAPYEQYF	TGTGCCAGCAGCTGGGGGGCCCCCTACGAGCAGTACTTC
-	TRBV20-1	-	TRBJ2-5	CSAPPRLGRETQYF	TGCAGTGCCCCCCCCAGACTGGGGCGAGAGACCCAGTACTTC
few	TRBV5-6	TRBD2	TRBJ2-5	CASSGVMGGETQYF	TGTGCCAGCAGCGGCGTCATGGGGGGGGAGACCCAGTACTTC
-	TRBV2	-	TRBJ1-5	CASWAGGINQPQHF	TGTGCCAGCTGGGCGGGGGGCATCAATCAGCCCCAGCATTTT
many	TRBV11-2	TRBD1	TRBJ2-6	CASSSGTGKGANVLTF	TGTGCCAGCAGCTCCGGGACAGGGAAAGGGGCCAACGTCCTGACTTTC
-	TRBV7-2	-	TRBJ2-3	CASSLDYGSSTDTQYF	TGTGCCAGCAGCTTAGATTACGGGTCCTCCACAGATACGCAGTATTTT
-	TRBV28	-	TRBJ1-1	CASSSSRGGTEAFF	TGTGCCAGCAGTTCCAGTCGGGGTGGCACTGAAGCTTTCTTT
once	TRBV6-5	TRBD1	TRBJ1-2	CASSPTGGSSYGYTF	TGTGCCAGCAGTCCCACAGGGGGCTCCAGCTATGGCTACACCTTC
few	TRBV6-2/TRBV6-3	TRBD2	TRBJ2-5	CASSFPLSSTSGKETQYF	TGTGCCAGCAGTTTCCCTCTAAGCTCGACTAGCGGTAAAGAGACCCAGTACTTC
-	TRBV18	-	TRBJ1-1	CASSPRTEGEAFF	TGTGCCAGCTCACCGCGGACGGAGGGTGAAGCTTTCTTT
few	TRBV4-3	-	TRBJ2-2	CASSVGTLYSTGELFF	TGCGCCAGCAGCGTCGGGACATTGTACAGCACCGGGGAGCTGTTTTTT
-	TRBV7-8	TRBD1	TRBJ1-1	CASSLSQDRGNTEAFF	TGTGCCAGCAGCTTAAGTCAGGACAGGGGGAACACTGAAGCTTTCTTT
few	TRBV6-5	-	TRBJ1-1	CASRFSRGPNTEAFF	TGTGCCAGCAGATTCTCCAGGGGACCGAACACTGAAGCTTTCTTT
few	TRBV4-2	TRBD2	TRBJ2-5	CASSPTSGGGETQYF	TGTGCCAGCAGCCCGACTAGCGGGGGGGGAGAGACCCAGTACTTC
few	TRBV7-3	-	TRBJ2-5	CASSLTGAYQETQYF	TGTGCCAGCAGCCTAACCGGGGCGTACCAAGAGACCCAGTACTTC
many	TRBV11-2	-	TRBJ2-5	CASSLDGPSQTQYF	TGTGCCAGCAGCTTAGACGGACCCTCTCAGACCCAGTACTTC
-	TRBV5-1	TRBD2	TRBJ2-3	CASSPRGAFTDTQYF	TGCGCCAGCAGCCCGCGGGGGGCCTTCACAGATACGCAGTATTTT
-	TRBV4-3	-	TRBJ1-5	CASSQDRSWAGDNQPQHF	TGCGCCAGCAGCCAAGATAGAAGTTGGGCAGGGGACAATCAGCCCCAGCATTTT
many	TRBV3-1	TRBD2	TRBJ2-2	CASRDRLAGENTGELFF	TGTGCCAGCAGAGATAGACTAGCGGGGGAGAACACCGGGGAGCTGTTTTTT
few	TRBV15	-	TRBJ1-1	CATSRDRKGSTEAFF	TGTGCCACCAGCAGAGATCGAAAGGGCAGCACTGAAGCTTTCTTT